This T cell receptor beta chain was identified during a study of blood T cell repertoires in COVID-19. The method was immunoSEQ multiplex PCR; TCRdb's version includes in-frame clones alone and lacks a portion of them. This sample has 200,000 to 250,000 clones, with about nine tenths found just once. CDR3 length: 14 amino acids. Germline-derived CDR1 and CDR2 are ENHRY and SYGVKD. The junction had 8 bases not matched to a gene; V was cut back by 6 bases and J by 3 bases. The receptor was isolated from a man aged 25 to 40 with COVID-19, enrolled during active disease. The V call is TRBV10-3, the J call TRBJ2-7; 7 nucleotides match TRBD2. The sequencing sample was made of peripheral blood. CDR3 loop: CAISHSGDYYEQYF. CDR3 nucleotides: TGTGCCATCAGCCACTCTGGGGACTACTACGAGCAGTACTTC.